One and the same sample provided the 27 T cell receptor beta chains below, sequenced in a study of blood T cell repertoires in COVID-19. Generated by immunoSEQ multiplex PCR, the TCRdb table keeps only in-frame clones and is missing some. The profile shows 60,000 to 70,000 clones, about 74% of them singletons. Sequences were obtained from peripheral blood. The receptors were gathered from a woman aged 80 or over with acute or convalescent COVID-19.

The rearrangement uses TRBV5-1 and TRBJ2-6; D uncertain. Germline V gene lookup returns CDR1 SGHRS and CDR2 YFSETQ. CDR3 length: 14 residues. The V end lost 2 bases, the J end lost 0 bases, and 3 bases lay between the germline ends. The CDR3 bases are TGCGCCAGCAGCTTCAGCTCTGGGGCCAACGTCCTGACTTTC. Translation: CASSFSSGANVLTF.

The genes are TRBV10-3 and TRBJ1-1; D is undetermined. CDR3 length: 16 residues. Per germline, CDR1 ENHRY and CDR2 SYGVKD. Trimming removed 8 bases at V and 2 bases at J, with 21 bases between. The CDR3 nucleotides read TGTGCCATCGGGCGGGGTCGGGGTCAATCCAACACTGAAGCTTTCTTT. It codes for CAIGRGRGQSNTEAFF.

This chain connects TRBV19 to TRBJ1-6; 8 nucleotides match TRBD1. The CDR3 loop spans 15 amino acids. CDR1 and CDR2 from the germline V gene are LNHDA and SQIVND (reference sequence). Trimming removed 6 bases from V and 11 bases from J; junction bases left unmatched: 12. The CDR3: CASSPRTGFRPPLHF. The CDR3 region has the DNA TGTGCCAGTAGCCCCCGGACAGGGTTTAGGCCACCCCTCCACTTT.

The chain uses TRBV7-2 and TRBJ2-7; weak D call: TRBD2 (5 bases). Germline CDR1 is SGHTA and CDR2 is FQGNSA. Trimming shortened V by 1 base and J by 4 bases, and 14 bases separated the two germline ends. The CDR3 spans 15 residues. CDR3 coding DNA: TGTGCCAGCAGCTTAGGAGGGCGACCGAGTTACGAGCAGTACTTC. Its protein is CASSLGGRPSYEQYF.

V gene TRBV5-6 combines with J gene TRBJ2-7; unclear D gene. Trimming took off 6 bases at V and 0 bases at J, with 10 bases between the two ends. Germline CDR1 reads SGHDT; CDR2 reads YYEEEE. The CDR3 totals 13 residues. Here the CDR3 DNA reads TGTGCCAGCACCCCAGGCGCCTCCTACGAGCAGTACTTC. It encodes CASTPGASYEQYF.

This clone was seen a handful of times. This chain links TRBV19 with TRBJ1-4, with D tentatively TRBD1 (5 bases). Trimming pared 5 bases from V and 5 bases from J, leaving 12 bases between. Germline V gene lookup returns CDR1 LNHDA and CDR2 SQIVND (reference sequence). The CDR3 contains 14 residues. The CDR3 nucleotides read TGTGCCAGTAGTTCCGACAGATTAAATGAAAAACTGTTTTTT. Encoded protein: CASSSDRLNEKLFF.

This chain uses TRBV27 with TRBJ1-5, with D unclear. The length of the CDR3 is 15 residues. V was clipped by 6 bases and J by 3 bases, with 15 bases between them. Germline-derived CDR1 and CDR2 are MNHEY and SMNVEV (reference sequence). The CDR3: CASRKTGALNQPQHF. The CDR3 DNA is TGTGCCAGCAGAAAAACGGGAGCCCTCAATCAGCCCCAGCATTTT.

The count of this clone is one. The CDR3 loop reads CASSTAPGQGLNTEAFF. DNA for the CDR3: TGCGCCAGCAGCACAGCGCCGGGACAGGGTTTGAACACTGAAGCTTTCTTT. The chain uses TRBV5-1 and TRBJ1-1; 9 positions agree with TRBD1. V lost 4 bases to trimming and J lost 0 bases; unmatched junction nucleotides: 10. CDR3 size: 17 residues. Looked up from germline, CDR1 is SGHRS and CDR2 is YFSETQ.

This sequence joins TRBV5-1 and TRBJ2-5; 9 bases align to TRBD1. Germline CDR1 SGHRS, CDR2 YFSETQ. CDR3 length: 14 amino acids. The V and J ends lost 3 bases and 5 bases, in that order; junction bases with no gene match: 5. CDR3 region: CASSSQGADETQYF. The CDR3 DNA reads as TGCGCCAGCAGCTCACAGGGGGCTGATGAGACCCAGTACTTC.

The rearrangement links TRBV7-9 to TRBJ2-3; 8 bases are shared with TRBD1. The germline gives CDR1 SEHNR, CDR2 FQNEAQ (reference sequence). The CDR3 length is 16 residues. The V segment lost 4 bases and the J segment 3 bases; nucleotides outside the gene matches: 9. The CDR3 DNA sequence: TGTGCCAGCAGCTCCACGACAGGGGCCTATACAGATACGCAGTATTTT. Protein product: CASSSTTGAYTDTQYF. Full variable domain (remainder filled in from reference TRBV7-9 and TRBJ2-3): DTGVSQNPRHKITKRGQNVTFRCDPISEHNRLYWYRQTLGQGPEFLTYFQNEAQLEKSRLLSDRFSAERPKGSFSTLEIQRTEQGDSAMYLCASSSTTGAYTDTQYFGPGTRLTVL.

This clone was counted once. The chain links TRBV5-4 to TRBJ1-2; 7 nucleotides agree with TRBD1. Germline V gene lookup returns CDR1 SGHNT and CDR2 YYREEE (reference sequence). Germline trimming cut 6 bases from V and 6 bases from J; bases unmatched to any gene: 5. The CDR3 is 12 residues long. The CDR3 sequence is CASTLTGDGYTF. The DNA of the CDR3 is TGTGCCAGCACCCTAACAGGGGATGGCTACACCTTC.

The CDR3 sequence: CASSPGTSMTGELFF. The CDR3 region has the DNA TGTGCCAGCAGCCCCGGGACATCCATGACCGGGGAGCTGTTTTTT. This chain connects TRBV6-5 to TRBJ2-2; maybe TRBD1 (6 bases). Per germline, CDR1 MNHEY and CDR2 SVGAGI. The CDR3 has 15 residues. V was cut by 6 bases and J by 5 bases, with 16 bases left in between.

This clone was found many times. The rearrangement uses TRBV6-2 or TRBV6-3 and TRBJ2-7, with a tentative D call TRBD2 (5 bases). Germline V CDR1 and CDR2: MNHEY, SVGEGT. With 6 bases removed from V and 0 bases from J, the gap between germline ends came to 18 bases. CDR3 length: 16 amino acids. CDR3 bases: TGTGCCAGCAGCGATGTCGAGCGGTCCATCTCCTACGAGCAGTACTTC. This sequence encodes CASSDVERSISYEQYF.

V gene TRBV6-5 combines with J gene TRBJ2-5, with TRBD2 matching over 10 bases. V shed 0 bases, J shed 5 bases, and the junction held 6 bases outside the gene matches. The length of the CDR3 is 16 residues. The germline V gene encodes CDR1 MNHEY and CDR2 SVGAGI. The CDR3 DNA sequence: TGTGCCAGCAGTTACTCGACTAGCGGGCCCTCCGAGACCCAGTACTTC. Protein: CASSYSTSGPSETQYF.

The chain uses TRBV18 and TRBJ1-1, with a weak D call TRBD1 (5 bases). This CDR3 comprises 13 residues. Trimming shortened V by 5 bases and J by 1 base, and 8 bases separated the two germline ends. The germline V gene encodes CDR1 KGHSH and CDR2 LQKENI. In DNA form, the CDR3 reads TGTGCCAGCTCAAGGGGCAGGAACACTGAAGCTTTCTTT. This sequence encodes CASSRGRNTEAFF.

The chain has TRBV27 and TRBJ2-3, with TRBD2 identical over 12 bases. Per germline, CDR1 MNHEY and CDR2 SMNVEV (reference sequence). After removal of 7 bases from V and 4 bases from J, the junction contained 0 bases not matched to a gene. The CDR3 is 13 residues long. In DNA form, the CDR3 reads TGTGCCAGCACTAGCGGGAGGGCAGATACGCAGTATTTT. Translating gives CASTSGRADTQYF.

The V gene is TRBV5-5, the J gene TRBJ2-7; the match to TRBD1 covers 9 bases. In germline, CDR1 is SGHKS, CDR2 YYEKEE (reference sequence). Trimming took 0 bases from V and 3 from J; bases not matched to a gene: 4. This CDR3 is built from 15 residues. The CDR3 loop is CASSLGLTGGYEQYF. CDR3 coding DNA: TGTGCCAGCAGCTTGGGTCTGACAGGGGGCTACGAGCAGTACTTC.

A few counts support this clone. DNA for the CDR3: TGTGCCAGCAGGACCACCGGGACAGGGGCGGCTGGCTACACCTTC. Translated: CASRTTGTGAAGYTF. The chain is built from TRBV11-2 and TRBJ1-2; 10 bases fit TRBD1. The CDR3 contains 15 residues. Looked up from germline, CDR1 is SGHAT and CDR2 is FQNNGV. V shed 6 bases, J shed 7 bases, and the junction held 11 bases outside the gene matches.

The chain recombines TRBV18 with TRBJ2-7; tentative D call: TRBD1 (6 bases). The ends were cut back, 0 bases at V and 4 bases at J, with 13 bases in the middle. This CDR3 is built from 15 residues. From germline, CDR1 is KGHSH and CDR2 LQKENI. The CDR3 DNA reads TGTGCCAGCTCACCACCGGCAGGGGCATATTACGAGCAGTACTTC. Translation: CASSPPAGAYYEQYF. Full variable domain (rest looked up from reference TRBV18 and TRBJ2-7): NAGVMQNPRHLVRRRGQEARLRCSPMKGHSHVYWYRQLPEEGLKFMVYLQKENIIDESGMPKERFSAEFPKEGPSILRIQQVVRGDSAAYFCASSPPAGAYYEQYFGPGTRLTVT.

The chain is built from TRBV4-3 and TRBJ2-3, with D tentatively TRBD2 (7 bases). V dropped 1 base and J dropped 3 bases, with 23 bases sitting between them. There are 19 residues in the CDR3. CDR1 and CDR2 from the germline V gene are LGHNA and YSLEER. The CDR3 is CASSQGTGAGVTYTDTQYF. DNA for the CDR3: TGCGCCAGCAGCCAAGGGACGGGGGCGGGAGTCACGTATACAGATACGCAGTATTTT.

V usage is TRBV6-5 and J usage is TRBJ1-2, with D tentatively TRBD1 (5 bases). The V end lost 8 bases, the J end lost 4 bases, and 20 bases lay between the germline ends. This CDR3 is 15 amino acids long. The V gene's germline CDR1 is MNHEY and CDR2 SVGAGI. CDR3 loop: CASLGGWEEGYGYTF. In nucleotides, the CDR3 is TGTGCCAGCTTGGGGGGTTGGGAGGAGGGCTATGGCTACACCTTC.

This clone was detected a few times. J is TRBJ2-7 and V is TRBV6-2 or TRBV6-3; D is undetermined. The CDR3 is 14 amino acids. Germline values: CDR1 MNHEY, CDR2 SVGEGT. Trimming left V 0 bases short and J 0 bases short, with 6 bases between. For the CDR3, the DNA is TGTGCCAGCAGTTACTCCGGCGGCTCCTACGAGCAGTACTTC. It translates to CASSYSGGSYEQYF.

This chain links TRBV5-6 with TRBJ2-1; D might be TRBD1 (7 bases). Germline V gives CDR1 SGHDT, CDR2 YYEEEE. V lost 3 bases and J lost 12, with 31 bases in between. This CDR3 spans 18 amino acids. CDR3 sequence reads: CASSWSGQRLVRGDGQFF. The CDR3 DNA sequence: TGTGCCAGCAGCTGGAGCGGACAGCGTCTAGTCAGGGGGGACGGGCAGTTCTTC.

V and J are TRBV18 and TRBJ2-1; 12 bases align to TRBD2. Germline CDR1 reads KGHSH; CDR2 reads LQKENI. The V and J ends lost 2 bases and 10 bases, in that order; junction bases with no gene match: 6. The CDR3 runs 15 residues. CDR3 sequence: CASSPASGRALEQFF. In DNA form, the CDR3 reads TGTGCCAGCTCACCAGCTAGCGGGAGGGCCTTGGAGCAGTTCTTC.

The V call is TRBV6-2 or TRBV6-3, the J call TRBJ1-6, with D maybe TRBD1 (5 bases). The CDR3 covers 14 residues. V was shortened by 2 bases and J by 7 bases, with 9 bases between the two germline ends. Germline V gene lookup returns CDR1 MNHEY and CDR2 SVGEGT. The CDR3 bases are TGTGCCAGCAGTTACGACAGAGAGAATTCACCCCTCCACTTT. Translation gives CASSYDRENSPLHF.

Notes on this clone: This specimen includes other DNA sequences encoding the same CDR3. The rearrangement joins TRBV28 to TRBJ2-7, with D maybe TRBD1 (5 bases). Trimming pared 5 bases from V and 4 bases from J, leaving 9 bases between. Germline lookup yields CDR1 MDHEN and CDR2 SYDVKM. The CDR3 consists of 12 residues. CDR3 protein: CASSTTAYEQYF. The DNA of the CDR3 is TGTGCCAGCAGTACGACAGCTTACGAGCAGTACTTC. The whole variable domain, filled in from reference TRBV28 and TRBJ2-7, reads DVKVTQSSRYLVKRTGEKVFLECVQDMDHENMFWYRQDPGLGLRLIYFSYDVKMKEKGDIPEGYSVSREKKERFSLILESASTNQTSMYLCASSTTAYEQYFGPGTRLTVT.

The sample holds a few counts of this clone. The rearrangement uses TRBV28 and TRBJ1-1, with 9 bases aligning to TRBD1. The CDR3 has 18 residues. The germline V gene encodes CDR1 MDHEN and CDR2 SYDVKM. V dropped 2 bases and J dropped 1; count of bases not matched to a gene: 11. CDR3 nucleotide sequence: TGTGCCAGCAGTTTACGCAAGACAGGGGGTATCTGGAACACTGAAGCTTTCTTT. Protein sequence: CASSLRKTGGIWNTEAFF.